Shown below are 5 T cell receptor beta chains from a single sample sequenced in a study of blood T cell repertoires in COVID-19. Libraries were prepared by immunoSEQ multiplex PCR; TCRdb keeps only in-frame clonotypes and omits some of them. Of roughly 97,000 clones listed, about nine tenths are singletons. Sequencing was performed on peripheral blood. The receptors were sampled from a man between 60 and 70 years old with acute or convalescent COVID-19.

V usage is TRBV6-5 and J usage is TRBJ1-3; D unresolved. The CDR3 is 13 amino acids. CDR1 MNHEY and CDR2 SVGAGI come from the germline V gene. V lost 11 bases and J lost 2, with 13 bases in between. In DNA form, the CDR3 reads TGTGCCGCCGAGAGGAGGGCTGGAAACACCATATATTTT. It yields the protein CAAERRAGNTIYF.

This chain connects TRBV5-1 to TRBJ2-1; maybe TRBD1 (6 bases). The germline V gene has CDR1 SGHRS and CDR2 YFSETQ. Between the trimmed V and J ends, which lost 4 bases and 0 bases, there was a span of 11 bases. The CDR3 is made up of 15 amino acids. The CDR3 here is CASSPGTFSYNEQFF. DNA of the CDR3: TGCGCCAGCAGCCCCGGGACATTCTCCTACAATGAGCAGTTCTTC.

The chain couples TRBV5-1 to TRBJ2-1; possible D gene TRBD2, 6 bases. In germline, CDR1 is SGHRS, CDR2 YFSETQ. The germline V and J ends were trimmed by 8 bases and 5 bases, with 14 bases remaining between them. The CDR3 is 13 amino acids. The CDR3 spells CASPGLDDNEQFF. The CDR3 bases are TGCGCCAGTCCGGGACTTGACGACAATGAGCAGTTCTTC.

J is TRBJ1-2 and V is TRBV6-5; unclear D gene. Germline V gene sequence: CDR1 MNHEY, CDR2 SVGAGI. Between the trimmed V and J ends, which lost 0 bases and 7 bases, there was a span of 12 bases. The length of the CDR3 is 14 residues. The CDR3 region has the DNA TGTGCCAGCAGTTACTCGAGGGTTTTGGGTGGCTACACCTTC. Translated: CASSYSRVLGGYTF.

The chain is built from TRBV7-9 and TRBJ2-2, with 8 nucleotides matching TRBD1. CDR1 is SEHNR and CDR2 is FQNEAQ in the germline V gene (reference sequence). The CDR3 covers 17 residues. J was trimmed by 0 bases and V by 2 bases; bases with no gene match: 5. The CDR3 here is CASSLTPGQANTGELFF. The CDR3 DNA sequence: TGTGCCAGCAGCTTAACTCCGGGACAGGCGAACACCGGGGAGCTGTTTTTT.